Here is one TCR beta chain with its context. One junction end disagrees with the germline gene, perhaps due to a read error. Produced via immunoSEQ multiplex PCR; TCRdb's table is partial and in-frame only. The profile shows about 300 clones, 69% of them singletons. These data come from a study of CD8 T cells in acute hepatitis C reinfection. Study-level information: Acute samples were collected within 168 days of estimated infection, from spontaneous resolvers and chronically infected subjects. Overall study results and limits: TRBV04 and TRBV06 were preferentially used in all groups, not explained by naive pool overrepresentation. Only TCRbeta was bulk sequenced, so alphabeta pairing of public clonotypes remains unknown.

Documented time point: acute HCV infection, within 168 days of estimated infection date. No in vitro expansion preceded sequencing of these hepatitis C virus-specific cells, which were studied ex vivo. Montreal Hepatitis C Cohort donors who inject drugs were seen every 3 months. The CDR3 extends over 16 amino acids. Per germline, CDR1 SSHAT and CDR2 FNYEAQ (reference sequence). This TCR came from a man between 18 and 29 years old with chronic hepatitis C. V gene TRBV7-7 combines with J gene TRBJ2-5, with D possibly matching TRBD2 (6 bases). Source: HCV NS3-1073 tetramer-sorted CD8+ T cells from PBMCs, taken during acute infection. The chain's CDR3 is CASSLERRAPQETQYF. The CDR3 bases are TGTGCTAGCAGCTTAGAGCGGAGGGCACCTCAAGAGACCCAGTACTTC.